Listed below are T cell receptor beta chains from one sample, sequenced in a study of blood T cells in healthy people across ages. TCRdb reprocessed the 5' RACE reads via MiXCR and lists one record per CDR3 protein. Of fewer than 2 million distinct CDR3 sequences listed, about two fifths are singletons. The specimen was blood. The receptors derive from a human donor in good health. CDR3s leave out the opening cysteine and the closing phenylalanine or tryptophan. Clone size is shown for a subset of rows, as once, few, many or a class of expanded clone.

j_call v_call clone_size cdr3_aa
TRBJ2-1 TRBV7-9 . ASSPGAGNNEQF
TRBJ2-1 TRBV7-2 . ASSQLGQLSYNEQF
. TRBV27 . ASSLSGTSAYYEQY
TRBJ1-3 TRBV6-1 once ASRAEDRGDGNTIY
TRBJ1-2 TRBV5-1 . ASSETGGGYT
TRBJ1-2 TRBV30 few AWSVPRVTNYGYT
TRBJ2-3 TRBV20-1 few SARWAERQGTDTQY
TRBJ2-1 TRBV10-3 . AIKNTGTSGIYEQF
TRBJ2-6 TRBV6-6 . ASSYARSGANVLT
TRBJ2-1 TRBV18 . ASSRGTSGGLVDEQF
TRBJ2-1 TRBV20-1 few SAPGLAGVNNEQF
TRBJ2-7 TRBV3-1 . ASTWGEEIQY
TRBJ2-5 TRBV20-1 . SARDLYAFQETQY
TRBJ1-2 TRBV5-4 few ASSSGLDYGYT
TRBJ1-5 TRBV6-2/TRBV6-3 . ASRSRGEPQH
TRBJ2-7 TRBV11-3 once ASSLGPVAGLEGYEQY
TRBJ2-3 TRBV9 . ASSVAGYGPDTQY